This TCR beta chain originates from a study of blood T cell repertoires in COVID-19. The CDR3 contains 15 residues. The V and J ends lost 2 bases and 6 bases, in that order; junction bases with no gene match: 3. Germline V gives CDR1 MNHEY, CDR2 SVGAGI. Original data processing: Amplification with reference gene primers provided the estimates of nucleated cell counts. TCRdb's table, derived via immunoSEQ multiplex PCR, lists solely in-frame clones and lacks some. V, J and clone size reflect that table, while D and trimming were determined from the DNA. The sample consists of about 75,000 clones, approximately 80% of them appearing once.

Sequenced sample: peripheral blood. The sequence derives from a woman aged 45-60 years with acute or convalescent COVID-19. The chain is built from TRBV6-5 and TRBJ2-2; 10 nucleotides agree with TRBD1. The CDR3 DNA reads TGTGCCAGCAGTTACACCGGGACAGGGGCCGGGGAGCTGTTTTTT. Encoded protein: CASSYTGTGAGELFF.